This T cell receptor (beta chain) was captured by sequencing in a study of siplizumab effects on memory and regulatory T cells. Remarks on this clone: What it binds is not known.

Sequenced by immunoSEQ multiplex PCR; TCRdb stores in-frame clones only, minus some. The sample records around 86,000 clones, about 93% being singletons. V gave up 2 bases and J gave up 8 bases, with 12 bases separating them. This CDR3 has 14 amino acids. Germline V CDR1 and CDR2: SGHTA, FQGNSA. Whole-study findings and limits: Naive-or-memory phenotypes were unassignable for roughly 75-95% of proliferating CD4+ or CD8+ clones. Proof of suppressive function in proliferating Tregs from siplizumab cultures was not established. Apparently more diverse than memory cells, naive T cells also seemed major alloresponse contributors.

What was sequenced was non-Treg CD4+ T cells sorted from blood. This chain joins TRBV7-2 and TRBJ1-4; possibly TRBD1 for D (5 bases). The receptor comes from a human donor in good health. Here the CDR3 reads CASSLISRGEKLFF. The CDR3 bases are TGTGCCAGCAGCTTAATTAGTAGGGGAGAAAAACTGTTTTTT.